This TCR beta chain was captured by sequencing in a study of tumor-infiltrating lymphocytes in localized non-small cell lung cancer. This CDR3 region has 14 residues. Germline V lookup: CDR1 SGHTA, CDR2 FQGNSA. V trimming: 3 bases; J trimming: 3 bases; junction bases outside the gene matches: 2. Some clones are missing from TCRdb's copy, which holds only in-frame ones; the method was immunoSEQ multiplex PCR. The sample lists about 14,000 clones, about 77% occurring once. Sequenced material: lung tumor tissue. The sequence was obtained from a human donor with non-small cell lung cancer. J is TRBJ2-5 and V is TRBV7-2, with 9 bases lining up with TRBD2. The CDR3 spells CASSLTSGKETQYF. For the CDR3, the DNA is TGTGCCAGCAGCTTGACTAGCGGAAAAGAGACCCAGTACTTC.